This passage covers 30 T cell receptor beta chains from one sample sequenced in a study of blood T cell repertoires in COVID-19. The assay was immunoSEQ multiplex PCR, and TCRdb's table has in-frame clones only and misses some. The table has a few hundred thousand clones, roughly 87% seen once. The sequenced sample consisted of PBMCs or T cells enriched from blood (not recorded which). These receptors all come from a woman aged 25 to 39 who had recovered from COVID-19.

The V and J genes are TRBV4-3 and TRBJ1-1; maybe TRBD1 (5 bases). CDR1 and CDR2 from the germline V gene are LGHNA and YSLEER. The CDR3 contains 14 residues. Trimming removed 0 bases from V and 5 bases from J, with 10 bases in between. CDR3 nucleotides: TGCGCCAGCAGCCAAGATAAGTCAGGGACTGAAGCTTTCTTT. This codes for CASSQDKSGTEAFF.

The V gene is TRBV2, the J gene TRBJ1-1, with a weak D call TRBD1 (6 bases). Germline CDR1 is SNHLY and CDR2 is FYNNEI. The CDR3 runs 14 residues. The V and J ends lost 2 bases and 5 bases respectively, with 12 bases between them. CDR3 amino acids: CASSEWGGGTEAFF. CDR3 sequence (DNA): TGTGCCAGCAGTGAATGGGGGGGCGGAACTGAAGCTTTCTTT.

This clone has just a few counts. The chain employs TRBV7-9 and TRBJ1-1; 10 bases are shared with TRBD1. The trim removed 8 bases at V and 1 base at J, leaving 4 bases unmatched. The CDR3 is 14 residues long. The germline CDR1 and CDR2 sequences are SEHNR and FQNEAQ (reference sequence). This chain's CDR3 is CASQTGGWNTEAFF. DNA for the CDR3: TGTGCCAGCCAGACAGGGGGCTGGAACACTGAAGCTTTCTTT.

The chain employs TRBV6-5 and TRBJ1-1; a weak D match, TRBD1 (6 bases). The germline CDR1 and CDR2 sequences are MNHEY and SVGAGI. The germline V and J ends were trimmed by 2 bases and 3 bases, with 10 bases remaining between them. The CDR3 spans 14 residues. The DNA for the CDR3 is TGTGCCAGCAGTTACCAGGGGTTGGACACTGAAGCTTTCTTT. It yields the protein CASSYQGLDTEAFF.

The CDR3 is CASSQGGDRTTDTQYF. For the CDR3, the DNA is TGTGCCAGCAGCCAAGGTGGGGACAGGACCACAGATACGCAGTATTTT. This rearrangement joins TRBV3-1 (or the pseudogene TRBV3-2) to TRBJ2-3; 8 bases agree with TRBD1. V lost 1 base to trimming and J lost 2 bases; unmatched junction nucleotides: 5. CDR3 length: 16 amino acids. Germline V gene data show CDR1 as LGHDT and CDR2 as YNNKEL (reference sequence).

This clone was observed a few times. The chain couples TRBV6-2 or TRBV6-3 to TRBJ2-5, with D perhaps matching TRBD2 (5 bases). With 5 bases removed from V and 5 bases from J, the gap between germline ends came to 9 bases. Germline assignment: CDR1 MNHEY and CDR2 SVGEGT. This CDR3 region has 12 residues. CDR3 region: CASSRGLETQYF. The DNA for the CDR3 is TGTGCCAGCAGTCGAGGGCTGGAGACCCAGTACTTC.

The genes are TRBV7-2 and TRBJ2-2; 11 bases line up with TRBD1. Germline assignment: CDR1 SGHTA and CDR2 FQGNSA. V lost 8 bases to trimming and J lost 4 bases; unmatched junction nucleotides: 6. CDR3 length: 15 amino acids. The CDR3 here is CASEDRGHLTGELFF. The CDR3 DNA reads TGTGCCAGCGAGGACAGGGGGCATCTCACCGGGGAGCTGTTTTTT.

V and J are TRBV19 and TRBJ1-1; tentatively, D is TRBD1 (6 bases). Looked up from germline, CDR1 is LNHDA and CDR2 is SQIVND (reference sequence). This CDR3 is built from 14 residues. V dropped 5 bases and J dropped 3 bases, with 13 bases sitting between them. In DNA, the CDR3 is TGTGCCAGTAGTGCCGACAGGAGCTACACTGAAGCTTTCTTT. It encodes CASSADRSYTEAFF. The whole variable domain, remainder taken from reference TRBV19 and TRBJ1-1, is DGGITQSPKYLFRKEGQNVTLSCEQNLNHDAMYWYRQDPGQGLRLIYYSQIVNDFQKGDIAEGYSVSREKKESFPLTVTSAQKNPTAFYLCASSADRSYTEAFFGQGTRLTVV.

For the CDR3, the DNA is TGTGCCAGCAGCTCCCGGGGGGCCTCTTACAATGAGCAGTTCTTC. The encoded protein is CASSSRGASYNEQFF. This sequence joins TRBV7-2 and TRBJ2-1, with D tentatively TRBD2 (7 bases). V dropped 4 bases and J dropped 4 bases, with 14 bases sitting between them. Germline CDR1 is SGHTA and CDR2 is FQGNSA. The CDR3 is 15 amino acids.

The V and J genes are TRBV5-1 and TRBJ2-3, with 7 bases lining up with TRBD1. V lost 2 bases and J lost 2; bases outside the gene matches: 2. CDR1 is SGHRS, CDR2 YFSETQ, per germline. The CDR3 has 14 amino acids. CDR3 loop: CASSFGTDTDTQYF. The CDR3 DNA sequence: TGCGCCAGCAGCTTCGGGACAGACACAGATACGCAGTATTTT.

This clone was recorded once. The genes are TRBV9 and TRBJ1-3, with TRBD1 matching 9 bases. The germline CDR1 and CDR2 sequences are SGDLS and YYNGEE. The CDR3 is made up of 12 amino acids. With V trimmed by 6 bases and J by 7 bases, 2 bases remained unmatched. CDR3 in amino acids: CASTDRGNTIYF. CDR3 nucleotide sequence: TGTGCCAGCACGGACAGGGGCAACACCATATATTTT.

The chain is built from TRBV6-5 and TRBJ1-1; D is perhaps TRBD1 (5 bases). Per the germline V gene, CDR1 is MNHEY and CDR2 is SVGAGI. V lost 2 bases and J 4 bases, leaving 17 bases between the germline ends. The CDR3 sequence is 16 residues long. CDR3 sequence reads: CASSYTRQPTSTEAFF. The CDR3 DNA reads as TGTGCCAGCAGTTACACTAGACAGCCGACTAGCACTGAAGCTTTCTTT.

V is TRBV4-3 and J is TRBJ2-2; TRBD1 aligns across 7 bases. CDR3 length: 15 residues. Germline V lookup: CDR1 LGHNA, CDR2 YSLEER. Trimming cost V 0 bases and J 5 bases; bases outside gene matches: 3. As DNA, the CDR3 is TGCGCCAGCAGCCAAGAGGCAGGGGGAACCGGGGAGCTGTTTTTT. Protein product: CASSQEAGGTGELFF.

V is TRBV4-3 and J is TRBJ1-5; D is unclear. Germline V gives CDR1 LGHNA, CDR2 YSLEER. The CDR3 contains 14 residues. V lost 0 bases to trimming and J lost 1 base, with 4 bases between them. Here the CDR3 DNA reads TGCGCCAGCAGCCAAGAACGGAGCAATCAGCCCCAGCATTTT. It specifies CASSQERSNQPQHF.

The chain links TRBV30 to TRBJ1-4; 7 positions match TRBD1. With V trimmed by 7 bases and J by 0 bases, 14 bases remained unmatched. CDR1 is GTSNPN, CDR2 SVGIG, per germline (reference sequence). This CDR3 is 17 amino acids long. CDR3 sequence reads: CAYARTGISPTNEKLFF. CDR3 coding DNA: TGTGCCTACGCCAGGACAGGCATTTCCCCAACTAATGAAAAACTGTTTTTT.

This CDR3 reads CASSLDPLGGYTF. In DNA form, the CDR3 reads TGTGCCAGCAGCCTAGACCCTCTCGGTGGCTACACCTTC. The rearrangement joins TRBV27 to TRBJ1-2; no firm D call. CDR1 and CDR2 (germline): MNHEY, SMNVEV (reference sequence). Trimming cost V 6 bases and J 7 bases, with 15 bases left between them. This CDR3 region has 13 residues.

The chain is built from TRBV4-3 and TRBJ2-7, with 11 positions matching TRBD1. The CDR3 contains 14 residues. Germline assignment: CDR1 LGHNA and CDR2 YSLEER. V lost 0 bases to trimming and J lost 6 bases; unmatched junction nucleotides: 1. CDR3 loop: CASSQDGTGGEQYF. In nucleotides, the CDR3 is TGCGCCAGCAGCCAAGATGGGACAGGGGGCGAGCAGTACTTC.

The chain combines TRBV27 with TRBJ2-3; D is unresolved. The CDR3 consists of 13 residues. Trimming removed 5 bases from V and 2 bases from J, with 8 bases in between. Looked up from germline, CDR1 is MNHEY and CDR2 is SMNVEV (reference sequence). The CDR3 sequence: CASSPLYTDTQYF. The CDR3 region has the DNA TGTGCCAGCAGTCCTCTATACACAGATACGCAGTATTTT.

The J gene is TRBJ1-1, the V gene TRBV29-1, with D maybe TRBD1 (6 bases). Per germline, CDR1 SQVTM and CDR2 ANQGSEA. V was cut by 7 bases and J by 0 bases, with 18 bases left in between. This CDR3 region has 15 residues. The CDR3, as DNA: TGCAGCGCGACGGACAGCCCAGCCCTGAACACTGAAGCTTTCTTT. Protein sequence: CSATDSPALNTEAFF.

This clone appeared a single time. The chain couples TRBV5-1 to TRBJ2-2, with a tentative D call TRBD2 (5 bases). V was shortened by 1 base and J by 0 bases, with 7 bases between the two germline ends. This CDR3 is 15 amino acids long. CDR1 is SGHRS, CDR2 YFSETQ, per germline. CDR3 residues: CASSLPAANTGELFF. CDR3 DNA sequence: TGCGCCAGCAGCTTGCCAGCGGCGAACACCGGGGAGCTGTTTTTT.

This sequence joins TRBV6-2 or TRBV6-3 and TRBJ2-1, with D possibly matching TRBD1 (6 bases). CDR1 MNHEY and CDR2 SVGEGT come from the germline V gene. V was trimmed by 5 bases and J by 4 bases, leaving 15 bases between them. The CDR3 runs to 15 residues. In nucleotides, the CDR3 is TGTGCCAGCAGTCAAAGACAGGTGGGGTACAATGAGCAGTTCTTC. It translates to CASSQRQVGYNEQFF.

The chain recombines TRBV19 with TRBJ1-6; weak D call: TRBD1 (6 bases). V was clipped by 3 bases and J by 8 bases, with 14 bases between them. The germline V gene encodes CDR1 LNHDA and CDR2 SQIVND (reference sequence). The CDR3 covers 15 residues. As DNA, the CDR3 is TGTGCCAGTAGTATGGGGGCGCGAGGGGATTCACCCCTCCACTTT. Translating it yields CASSMGARGDSPLHF.

The CDR3 sequence is CAWSVAEKLFF. CDR3 bases: TGTGCCTGGAGTGTGGCTGAAAAACTGTTTTTT. The chain recombines TRBV30 with TRBJ1-4; D is unclear. This CDR3 is built from 11 residues. Germline-derived CDR1 and CDR2 are GTSNPN and SVGIG (reference sequence). V was cut by 0 bases and J by 7 bases, with 3 bases left in between.

The chain combines TRBV20-1 with TRBJ1-3; D not resolved. The CDR3 is 11 amino acids. The germline V gene has CDR1 DFQATT and CDR2 SNEGSKA (reference sequence). The ends were cut back, 5 bases at V and 4 bases at J, with 6 bases in the middle. In nucleotides, the CDR3 is TGCAGTGCTCAACAAGGAAACACCATATATTTT. Its translation is CSAQQGNTIYF.

This clone appeared a single time. DNA for the CDR3: TGTGCCAGCAGCCCCTTGACTAGCGGGGGCCTCAATGAGCAGTTCTTC. Its translation: CASSPLTSGGLNEQFF. The genes are TRBV7-8 and TRBJ2-1, with 12 bases lining up with TRBD2. The CDR3 is 16 amino acids. The V gene's germline CDR1 is SGHVS and CDR2 FQNEAQ. V shed 5 bases, J shed 6 bases, and the junction held 8 bases outside the gene matches.

V gene TRBV2 combines with J gene TRBJ2-3, with 10 bases aligning to TRBD1. CDR1 and CDR2 (germline): SNHLY, FYNNEI. This CDR3 contains 17 residues. V shed 6 bases, J shed 3 bases, and the junction held 12 bases outside the gene matches. The CDR3 sequence is CASRTGTGVRVTDTQYF. CDR3 coding DNA: TGTGCCAGCAGGACCGGGACAGGGGTCCGTGTGACAGATACGCAGTATTTT.

V usage is TRBV6-5 and J usage is TRBJ1-3; no reliable D call. This CDR3 is built from 14 residues. Germline V gives CDR1 MNHEY, CDR2 SVGAGI. The V gene lost 0 bases and the J gene lost 6 bases, with 9 bases spanning the gap. CDR3 loop: CASSYSGRLNTIYF. The CDR3 bases are TGTGCCAGCAGTTACTCTGGCAGGTTAAACACCATATATTTT.

This clone was counted a single time. This chain joins TRBV4-1 and TRBJ2-3; D is possibly TRBD1 (5 bases). Germline CDR1 is MGHRA and CDR2 is YSYEKL. Trimming pared 2 bases from V and 1 base from J, leaving 16 bases between. There are 17 residues in the CDR3. CDR3 amino acids: CASSQLTQGWGTDTQYF. DNA of the CDR3: TGCGCCAGCAGCCAACTTACTCAGGGTTGGGGCACAGATACGCAGTATTTT.

The chain combines TRBV7-3 with TRBJ2-3; TRBD2 matches at 11 bases. The CDR3 extends over 17 amino acids. The J segment lost 2 bases and the V segment lost 4 bases, leaving 8 bases of the junction unmatched. Germline lookup yields CDR1 SGHTA and CDR2 FQGTGA. The CDR3 DNA sequence: TGTGCCAGCAGCTCGAGACTAGCGGGGAGTCTCACAGATACGCAGTATTTT. Translation gives CASSSRLAGSLTDTQYF.

The chain uses TRBV7-8 and TRBJ1-1; the match to TRBD1 covers 9 bases. V lost 4 bases to trimming and J lost 5 bases; unmatched junction nucleotides: 11. This CDR3 region has 16 residues. Germline CDR1 SGHVS, CDR2 FQNEAQ. In DNA form, the CDR3 reads TGTGCCAGCAGCTCCTACAACAGGGGGCTGGGGACTGAAGCTTTCTTT. This gives the protein CASSSYNRGLGTEAFF.